Listed below are T cell receptor beta chains from one sample, sequenced in a study of cytomegalovirus exposure and HLA in healthy donors. Clones were sequenced by immunoSEQ multiplex PCR, and TCRdb holds only the in-frame ones, with some missing. The sample yields about 140,000 clones, about 95% seen once. Sequencing was done on a sample of PBMCs. The receptor set was obtained from a man aged 18-30 years in good health and CMV-seropositive. The CDR3 runs from the conserved cysteine through the conserved F or W. Each record gives: J gene, V gene, D gene, clone size, CDR3 DNA, CDR3 protein. A D gene is named only where the DNA matches it firmly. Clone size is not always given. Where it is, it says once, few, many or a class for expanded clones.

J gene: TRBJ1-1
V gene: TRBV13
D gene: NA
clone size: few
CDR3 DNA: TGTGCCAGCAGCTTGCGACAGTTGAACACTGAAGCTTTCTTT
CDR3 protein: CASSLRQLNTEAFF

J gene: TRBJ2-7
V gene: TRBV29-1
D gene: NA
clone size: NA
CDR3 DNA: TGCAGCGGCCTTATAGCCTACGAGCAGTACTTC
CDR3 protein: CSGLIAYEQYF

J gene: TRBJ2-3
V gene: TRBV28
D gene: NA
clone size: NA
CDR3 DNA: TGTGCCAGCAGTGGGCCAGATACGCAGTATTTT
CDR3 protein: CASSGPDTQYF

J gene: TRBJ2-7
V gene: TRBV29-1
D gene: TRBD1
clone size: NA
CDR3 DNA: TGCAGCGTTGAAGGACAGGGGCCCTACGAGCAGTACTTC
CDR3 protein: CSVEGQGPYEQYF

J gene: TRBJ1-6
V gene: TRBV4-1
D gene: NA
clone size: NA
CDR3 DNA: TGCGCCAGCAGCCAACCCGGACAGAGGGCACCCCTCCACTTT
CDR3 protein: CASSQPGQRAPLHF

J gene: TRBJ1-1
V gene: TRBV27
D gene: TRBD1
clone size: NA
CDR3 DNA: TGTGCCAGCAAGGGACAGGGGGCAGAGGAGACTGAAGCTTTCTTT
CDR3 protein: CASKGQGAEETEAFF

J gene: TRBJ2-7
V gene: TRBV7-9
D gene: NA
clone size: once
CDR3 DNA: TGTGCCAGCAGCTTAGCTTACCGGGAGCTCGACGAGCAGTACTTC
CDR3 protein: CASSLAYRELDEQYF

J gene: TRBJ2-7
V gene: TRBV10-3
D gene: NA
clone size: NA
CDR3 DNA: TGTGCCATCAAGGACAGATCCGACGAGCAGTACTTC
CDR3 protein: CAIKDRSDEQYF

J gene: TRBJ2-7
V gene: TRBV7-9
D gene: NA
clone size: NA
CDR3 DNA: TGTGCCAGCAGCTTAGTTTCCCCTCCCTACGAGCAGTACTTC
CDR3 protein: CASSLVSPPYEQYF

J gene: TRBJ2-5
V gene: TRBV5-1
D gene: TRBD1
clone size: NA
CDR3 DNA: TGCGCCAGCAGCTTTGGGACAGGCGAGACCCAGTACTTC
CDR3 protein: CASSFGTGETQYF

J gene: TRBJ2-7
V gene: TRBV11-2
D gene: NA
clone size: once
CDR3 DNA: TGTGCCAGCAGCCTACCCGCCGAGCAGTACTTC
CDR3 protein: CASSLPAEQYF

J gene: TRBJ1-1
V gene: TRBV12-5
D gene: TRBD1
clone size: NA
CDR3 DNA: TGTGCTAGTGGTTTGGATGGACAGGGTGTTGATGAAGCTTTCTTT
CDR3 protein: CASGLDGQGVDEAFF

J gene: TRBJ1-6
V gene: TRBV27
D gene: NA
clone size: NA
CDR3 DNA: TGTGCCAGCTCCTCTTACAGGGAAATTAATTCACCCCTCCACTTT
CDR3 protein: CASSSYREINSPLHF

J gene: TRBJ2-7
V gene: TRBV11-2
D gene: NA
clone size: NA
CDR3 DNA: TGTGCCAGCAGCTTAAACCAGAACTACGAGCAGTACTTC
CDR3 protein: CASSLNQNYEQYF

J gene: TRBJ2-5
V gene: TRBV5-4
D gene: TRBD2
clone size: NA
CDR3 DNA: TGTGCCAGCAGCTACTTCGCGGGAGAGTTGGAGACCCAGTACTTC
CDR3 protein: CASSYFAGELETQYF

J gene: TRBJ2-7
V gene: TRBV5-1
D gene: NA
clone size: few
CDR3 DNA: TGCGCCAGCAGCTTGGAATACTCCTACGAGCAGTACTTC
CDR3 protein: CASSLEYSYEQYF

J gene: TRBJ2-7
V gene: TRBV29-1
D gene: NA
clone size: many
CDR3 DNA: TGCAGCGTTCCCCAGGAGGGGAGCCACGAGCAGTACTTC
CDR3 protein: CSVPQEGSHEQYF

J gene: TRBJ1-5
V gene: TRBV2
D gene: NA
clone size: NA
CDR3 DNA: TGTGCCAGCAGTGGGGGGGATCAGCCCCAGCATTTT
CDR3 protein: CASSGGDQPQHF

J gene: TRBJ2-1
V gene: TRBV18
D gene: TRBD2
clone size: NA
CDR3 DNA: TGTGCCAGCTCACCGCGCGTTAGCGGGGACGCAGGGCAGTTCTTC
CDR3 protein: CASSPRVSGDAGQFF

J gene: TRBJ2-2
V gene: TRBV5-1
D gene: NA
clone size: NA
CDR3 DNA: TGCGCCAGCAGCTTGGGGGGGCCCGACACCGGGGAGCTGTTTTTT
CDR3 protein: CASSLGGPDTGELFF

J gene: TRBJ2-1
V gene: TRBV7-8
D gene: TRBD2
clone size: once
CDR3 DNA: TGTGCCAGCAGCTCTGGACTAGCGGGAGTGGAGCAGTTCTTC
CDR3 protein: CASSSGLAGVEQFF

J gene: TRBJ2-2
V gene: TRBV4-1
D gene: TRBD2
clone size: NA
CDR3 DNA: TGCGCCAGCTTGGGGGAGGGCGGGGAGCTGTTTTTT
CDR3 protein: CASLGEGGELFF

J gene: TRBJ2-2
V gene: TRBV28
D gene: TRBD1
clone size: NA
CDR3 DNA: TGTGCCAGCACCGTGACAGGGACGAACACCGGGGAGCTGTTTTTT
CDR3 protein: CASTVTGTNTGELFF

J gene: TRBJ2-3
V gene: TRBV5-1
D gene: NA
clone size: NA
CDR3 DNA: TGCGCCAGCAGCTTACAGGGTGGCCCAGATACGCAGTATTTT
CDR3 protein: CASSLQGGPDTQYF

J gene: TRBJ2-7
V gene: TRBV5-1
D gene: NA
clone size: once
CDR3 DNA: TGCGCCAGCAGCTTCTCCGGGACTCGCGGATACGAGCAGTACTTC
CDR3 protein: CASSFSGTRGYEQYF

J gene: TRBJ2-5
V gene: TRBV9
D gene: TRBD1
clone size: NA
CDR3 DNA: TGTGCCAGCAGCGGACAGGGGTTGGAGACCCAGTACTTC
CDR3 protein: CASSGQGLETQYF

J gene: TRBJ2-1
V gene: TRBV5-4
D gene: TRBD2
clone size: NA
CDR3 DNA: TGTGCCACCTTAGCGGGAGATGAGGACAATGAGCAGTTCTTC
CDR3 protein: CATLAGDEDNEQFF

J gene: TRBJ2-7
V gene: TRBV5-6
D gene: TRBD1
clone size: NA
CDR3 DNA: TGTGCCAGCAGCTTAGGGACAGGACAATACGAGCAGTACTTC
CDR3 protein: CASSLGTGQYEQYF

J gene: TRBJ1-1
V gene: TRBV19
D gene: NA
clone size: NA
CDR3 DNA: TGTGCCAGTAGTATCGGGTTCAGAAGTGAAGCTTTCTTT
CDR3 protein: CASSIGFRSEAFF

J gene: TRBJ2-7
V gene: TRBV4-1
D gene: TRBD2
clone size: NA
CDR3 DNA: TGCGCCAGCAGCCAAATAGCGGGACTAGCGGGAGGCGAGCAGTACTTC
CDR3 protein: CASSQIAGLAGGEQYF

J gene: TRBJ2-5
V gene: TRBV5-4
D gene: TRBD2
clone size: NA
CDR3 DNA: TGTGCCAGCAGCTTGGGGGGCGCGGGGGAAGAGACCCAGTACTTC
CDR3 protein: CASSLGGAGEETQYF

J gene: TRBJ1-6
V gene: TRBV6-5
D gene: TRBD1
clone size: once
CDR3 DNA: TGTGCCAGCAGTGGTAGGGACAGTCGTTCACCCCTCCACTTT
CDR3 protein: CASSGRDSRSPLHF

J gene: TRBJ2-7
V gene: TRBV19
D gene: NA
clone size: NA
CDR3 DNA: TGTGCCAGTAGTATCAACAGATTCTCCTACGAGCAGTACTTC
CDR3 protein: CASSINRFSYEQYF

J gene: TRBJ2-1
V gene: TRBV6-5
D gene: TRBD2
clone size: NA
CDR3 DNA: TGTGCCAGCAGCAGGAGCGGGAGATCCTACAATGAGCAGTTCTTC
CDR3 protein: CASSRSGRSYNEQFF